A single sample gave rise to the 21 T cell receptor beta chains below, sequenced in a study of blood T cell repertoires in COVID-19. Clones were read by immunoSEQ multiplex PCR, and TCRdb kept only the in-frame ones, dropping some. The table includes about 210,000 clones, approximately 85% detected once. Material: peripheral blood. Receptors were obtained from a woman between 70 and 85 years old with COVID-19, enrolled during active disease.

The chain couples TRBV10-3 to TRBJ2-3; D remains unclear. Germline V lookup: CDR1 ENHRY, CDR2 SYGVKD. There are 12 residues in the CDR3. V dropped 6 bases and J dropped 4 bases, with 8 bases sitting between them. The CDR3 DNA reads TGTGCCATCAGCCACAGTTCAGATACGCAGTATTTT. Translation: CAISHSSDTQYF.

The V and J genes are TRBV7-3 and TRBJ1-1; TRBD1 matches 10 bases. The CDR3 totals 17 residues. The germline V gene has CDR1 SGHTA and CDR2 FQGTGA. Losses at the gene ends were 6 bases for V and 2 bases for J; bases not matched to a gene: 12. The CDR3 bases are TGTGCCAGCAGTTCCAAGACAGGGGGCAAGGGAAACACTGAAGCTTTCTTT. It yields the protein CASSSKTGGKGNTEAFF.

The gene calls are TRBV7-2 and TRBJ1-2; D gene unclear. The germline gives CDR1 SGHTA, CDR2 FQGNSA. The CDR3 length is 12 residues. Trimming took off 8 bases at V and 5 bases at J, with 12 bases between the two ends. The CDR3 sequence is CASRGGRYGYTF. The CDR3 nucleotides are TGTGCCAGCCGGGGAGGACGGTATGGCTACACCTTC.

V gene TRBV5-1 combines with J gene TRBJ2-3, with D possibly being TRBD2 (7 bases). CDR3 length: 16 amino acids. Trimming pared 1 base from V and 1 base from J, leaving 13 bases between. The germline V gene encodes CDR1 SGHRS and CDR2 YFSETQ. For the CDR3, the DNA is TGCGCCAGCAGCTTGTTGACGGGGGGCGGCACAGATACGCAGTATTTT. It yields the protein CASSLLTGGGTDTQYF.

The rearrangement joins TRBV5-6 to TRBJ1-3; no reliable D call. The CDR3 contains 17 residues. V lost 0 bases and J 0 bases, leaving 13 bases between the germline ends. The V gene's germline CDR1 is SGHDT and CDR2 YYEEEE. CDR3 bases: TGTGCCAGCAGCTTGGCGGGTCGGGAAAGCTCTGGAAACACCATATATTTT. Translating gives CASSLAGRESSGNTIYF.

The chain is built from TRBV7-2 and TRBJ1-5; D gene unclear. Trimming stripped 3 bases from V and 6 bases from J, with 9 bases between. The CDR3 length is 13 residues. Germline lookup yields CDR1 SGHTA and CDR2 FQGNSA. CDR3 sequence reads: CASSLREIQPQHF. CDR3 bases: TGTGCCAGCAGCTTGAGGGAGATTCAGCCCCAGCATTTT. Combining the CDR3 with reference TRBV7-2 and TRBJ1-5 gives the whole variable domain GAGVSQSPSNKVTEKGKDVELRCDPISGHTALYWYRQSLGQGLEFLIYFQGNSAPDKSGLPSDRFSAERTGGSVSTLTIQRTQQEDSAVYLCASSLREIQPQHFGDGTRLSIL.

This clone has at least ten counts. The rearrangement uses TRBV15 and TRBJ1-2, with 11 bases matching TRBD1. The CDR3 spans 15 residues. V gave up 3 bases and J gave up 7 bases; unmatched junction bases: 7. Germline-derived CDR1 and CDR2 are LNHNV and YYDKDF (reference sequence). Written as DNA, the CDR3 is TGTGCCACCAGCAGTGGCGGACAGGGGGCATTTGGCTACACCTTC. It codes for CATSSGGQGAFGYTF.

This clone appeared many times. The V call is TRBV6-4, the J call TRBJ2-3; 10 nucleotides line up with TRBD1. The V gene's germline CDR1 is MRHNA and CDR2 SNTAGT. The CDR3 loop spans 15 amino acids. V shed 2 bases, J shed 1 base, and the junction held 0 bases outside the gene matches. The CDR3 reads CASSDGTGGTDTQYF. The CDR3 DNA reads TGTGCCAGCAGTGACGGGACAGGGGGCACAGATACGCAGTATTTT.

The genes are TRBV6-5 and TRBJ2-7; D is unresolved. The CDR3 consists of 15 residues. CDR1 MNHEY and CDR2 SVGAGI come from the germline V gene. V was clipped by 7 bases and J by 1 base, with 17 bases between them. DNA for the CDR3: TGTGCCAGCACCGACTCACTGCGAGGATCCTACGAGCAGTACTTC. Translation gives CASTDSLRGSYEQYF.

This clone was recorded only once. The chain carries TRBV6-4 and TRBJ1-2, with D hard to call. Per the germline V gene, CDR1 is MRHNA and CDR2 is SNTAGT. The CDR3 is 12 residues long. V lost 4 bases to trimming and J lost 7 bases, with 10 bases between them. The DNA of the CDR3 is TGTGCCAGCAGTGGATCAGGAGGTGGCTACACCTTC. As protein: CASSGSGGGYTF.

The gene calls are TRBV27 and TRBJ1-6; no clear D gene. The CDR3 loop spans 12 amino acids. Per the germline V gene, CDR1 is MNHEY and CDR2 is SMNVEV (reference sequence). The V end was cut by 5 bases, the J end by 5 bases, with 4 bases between. CDR3 region: CASSQNNSPLHF. CDR3 coding DNA: TGTGCCAGCAGTCAAAATAATTCACCCCTCCACTTT.

The chain employs TRBV18 and TRBJ1-2; D remains unclear. Trimming removed 0 bases at V and 4 bases at J, with 15 bases between. CDR3 size: 16 residues. Germline V lookup: CDR1 KGHSH, CDR2 LQKENI. CDR3 amino acids: CASSPPGPRDTYGYTF. The CDR3 DNA reads as TGTGCCAGCTCACCACCGGGTCCGAGGGATACCTATGGCTACACCTTC. Together with reference TRBV18 and TRBJ1-2, the CDR3 gives the full variable domain: NAGVMQNPRHLVRRRGQEARLRCSPMKGHSHVYWYRQLPEEGLKFMVYLQKENIIDESGMPKERFSAEFPKEGPSILRIQQVVRGDSAAYFCASSPPGPRDTYGYTFGSGTRLTVV.

In this sample, this clone turned up once. The chain combines TRBV11-3 with TRBJ2-1, with 11 bases lining up with TRBD2. The CDR3 consists of 18 residues. V gave up 1 base and J gave up 6 bases; unmatched junction bases: 11. Germline CDR1 and CDR2: SGHNT and YENEEA. CDR3 nucleotides: TGTGCCAGCAGCTTAGCCCCGCTAGCGGGGGGCCAGGTCAATGAGCAGTTCTTC. It encodes CASSLAPLAGGQVNEQFF.

This chain joins TRBV6-2 or TRBV6-3 and TRBJ2-5; no reliable D call. Germline loops: CDR1 MNHEY, CDR2 SVGEGT. This CDR3 is built from 14 residues. V lost 2 bases to trimming and J lost 7 bases, with 14 bases between them. The CDR3 here is CASSYPQLVGTQYF. The CDR3 DNA sequence: TGTGCCAGCAGTTACCCACAGTTGGTTGGGACCCAGTACTTC.

This clone was detected once. The CDR3 coding sequence is TGTGCCAGCACTAACGGGGTGGCACCAAATGAAAAACTGTTTTTT. Translating gives CASTNGVAPNEKLFF. The V call is TRBV11-2, the J call TRBJ1-4; D gene unclear. V was trimmed by 7 bases and J by 5 bases, leaving 17 bases between them. Germline assignment: CDR1 SGHAT and CDR2 FQNNGV. The CDR3 extends over 15 amino acids.

The CDR3 nucleotides are TGTGCCAGTAGGAGGGGGCTCGAGAACACTGAAGCTTTCTTT. This encodes CASRRGLENTEAFF. The chain has TRBV19 and TRBJ1-1, with TRBD1 matching over 7 bases. This CDR3 comprises 14 residues. V dropped 6 bases and J dropped 1; count of bases not matched to a gene: 5. In germline, CDR1 is LNHDA, CDR2 SQIVND (reference sequence).

This chain uses TRBV3-1 (or the pseudogene TRBV3-2) with TRBJ2-3; D may be TRBD2 (6 bases). The CDR3 length is 16 residues. Germline loops: CDR1 LGHDT, CDR2 YNNKEL (reference sequence). Trimming cost V 5 bases and J 3 bases, with 18 bases left between them. The CDR3 is CASSSRWRDGTDTQYF. For the CDR3, the DNA is TGTGCCAGCAGCTCAAGATGGCGGGACGGGACAGATACGCAGTATTTT.

The rearrangement joins TRBV7-2 to TRBJ2-1; unclear D gene. Trimming cost V 5 bases and J 7 bases, with 12 bases left between them. Germline V gene data show CDR1 as SGHTA and CDR2 as FQGNSA. The CDR3 contains 13 residues. The CDR3: CASSGEAWNEQFF. DNA for the CDR3: TGTGCCAGCAGCGGAGAGGCATGGAATGAGCAGTTCTTC. The whole variable domain, filled in from reference TRBV7-2 and TRBJ2-1, reads GAGVSQSPSNKVTEKGKDVELRCDPISGHTALYWYRQSLGQGLEFLIYFQGNSAPDKSGLPSDRFSAERTGGSVSTLTIQRTQQEDSAVYLCASSGEAWNEQFFGPGTRLTVL.

The J gene is TRBJ1-1, the V gene TRBV6-5, with D uncertain. CDR3 size: 13 residues. V lost 2 bases, J lost 4 bases, and 8 bases lay in between. From germline, CDR1 is MNHEY and CDR2 SVGAGI. The CDR3 protein is CASSYGEVTEAFF. In DNA form, the CDR3 reads TGTGCCAGCAGTTACGGGGAGGTCACTGAAGCTTTCTTT.

This clone appeared once. The chain uses TRBV6-5 and TRBJ1-6, with no clear D. Germline V gives CDR1 MNHEY, CDR2 SVGAGI. This CDR3 contains 14 residues. Between the trimmed V and J ends, which lost 2 bases and 4 bases, there was a span of 6 bases. CDR3 in DNA: TGTGCCAGCAGTTACGTCCCATATAATTCACCCCTCCACTTT. It codes for CASSYVPYNSPLHF.

The CDR3 DNA is TGTGCCAGCAGCCGTCAGGGAGGTACCTACAATGAGCAGTTCTTC. Its protein is CASSRQGGTYNEQFF. The genes are TRBV7-8 and TRBJ2-1, with D possibly matching TRBD2 (6 bases). CDR1 and CDR2 (germline): SGHVS, FQNEAQ. This CDR3 comprises 15 residues. Between the trimmed V and J ends, which lost 5 bases and 2 bases, there was a span of 13 bases.